This TCR beta chain was sequenced during a study of cytomegalovirus exposure and HLA in healthy donors. The CDR3 has 16 amino acids. Losses at the gene ends were 5 bases for V and 0 bases for J; bases not matched to a gene: 4. From germline, CDR1 is SGHVS and CDR2 FNYEAQ. PCR involved 60 Vbeta and 13 Jbeta primers. TCRdb's table, derived via immunoSEQ multiplex PCR, lists solely in-frame clones and lacks some. The sample includes about 80,000 clones, roughly 75% of them seen just once. This clone was seen only once. Its antigen is unidentified. Findings and caveats of the study: Donor immune exposure was known only as CMV serostatus. Analyzed later, association rates of TCRs varied across HLA loci, with DRB1 most and HLA-C fewest. The study designated 150 or so TCR beta chains cytomegalovirus-associated. According to reports, the classifier identified cytomegalovirus status with high specificity and sensitivity.

The receptor was derived from a middle-aged woman in good health and CMV-seronegative. Sequenced input: PBMCs. The gene calls are TRBV7-6 and TRBJ1-3; 10 bases align to TRBD1. The CDR3 sequence: CASSRGQGSSGNTIYF. CDR3 in DNA: TGTGCCAGCAGCCGGGGACAGGGGTCCTCTGGAAACACCATATATTTT.